The entry that follows covers one T cell receptor (beta chain) sequence. Its antigen is not identified. Sequencing used immunoSEQ multiplex PCR; TCRdb keeps in-frame clones, though not all of them. The table lists around 68,000 clones, 80% to 90% of them singletons, with approximately 4.5% in the top ten. The V gene lost 0 bases and the J gene lost 3 bases, with 15 bases spanning the gap. Looked up from germline, CDR1 is MGHRA and CDR2 is YSYEKL. This CDR3 region has 16 residues. No infections or other immune events were documented during collection. The sample originates from a study of identifying expanded T cells in peripheral blood. Study-wide points: Roughly two-week clone count variance significantly increased as total template count grew. Differentially abundant clones: 1 to 1.5 between replicates, 15 to 17 at roughly 15 days, roughly 18 at four.

The sequence came from a person aged 18 to 75 in good health. V and J are TRBV4-1 and TRBJ2-7, with a possible D match to TRBD1 (6 bases). Sample: blood. The chain's CDR3 is CASSQDLRAGVYEQYF. Here the CDR3 DNA reads TGCGCCAGCAGCCAAGATTTAAGGGCAGGGGTCTACGAGCAGTACTTC.